This T cell receptor (beta chain) was profiled in a study of blood T cell repertoires in COVID-19. Across the whole study: Whether acute or convalescent, the COVID-19 samples came from the United States, Italy and Spain. PBMCs, B-cell-depleted T cells, or T cells provided the cDNA or gDNA that made up the material.

Original handling: Estimation of nucleated cell counts relied on the amplification of reference gene primers. Generated by immunoSEQ multiplex PCR, the TCRdb table keeps only in-frame clones and is missing some. V, J and clone size reflect that table, while D and trimming were determined from the DNA. This table holds some 99,000 clones, 80% to 90% found once. The sequencing input was peripheral blood. This receptor was obtained from a human donor in a cohort sampled during active COVID-19.

Written as DNA, the CDR3 is TGCAGCGTTCGGGGACATCAGGCGTCATATGGCTACACCTTC. This codes for CSVRGHQASYGYTF. J is TRBJ1-2 and V is TRBV29-1, with a possible D match to TRBD1 (6 bases). The germline CDR1 and CDR2 sequences are SQVTM and ANQGSEA. V was cut by 5 bases and J by 5 bases, with 18 bases left in between. The CDR3 totals 14 residues. The full variable domain, with the rest looked up from reference TRBV29-1 and TRBJ1-2, is SAVISQKPSRDICQRGTSLTIQCQVDSQVTMMFWYRQQPGQSLTLIATANQGSEATYESGFVIDKFPISRPNLTFSTLTVSNMSPEDSSIYLCSVRGHQASYGYTFGSGTRLTVV.